Reported below is one T cell receptor beta chain. Its target is unknown. The data originate from a study of spatial heterogeneity in lung cancer. Study conclusions and caveats: The appearance of ubiquitous expanded tumor TCRs in blood was greater at resection than follow-up.

The CDR3 loop spans 15 amino acids. The V gene lost 3 bases and the J gene lost 9 bases, with 15 bases spanning the gap. Looked up from germline, CDR1 is MNHEY and CDR2 is SMNVEV (reference sequence). Regarding time point: sample taken at primary tumor resection. Whole RNA from tumor, nontumor lung or frozen PBMC was sequenced unsorted. Approximately 70 TRACERx patients with early, untreated non-small cell lung cancer donated samples. TCR cDNA molecules each had a unique molecular identifier. TCRdb independently ran MiXCR on the 5' RACE reads; one entry per CDR3 protein. The repertoire holds 60,000 to 80,000 distinct CDR3 sequences, with 10% to 15% as singletons.

The V call is TRBV27, the J call TRBJ1-6; TRBD1 might be the D (6 bases). The sample here was PBMCs, taken at surgery. The sequence came from a male donor with early-stage non-small cell lung cancer. Here the CDR3 DNA reads TGTGCCAGCAGTTTGATCATAGGGGGACCTTCACCCCTCCACTTT. Translating gives CASSLIIGGPSPLHF.